This note documents a single T cell receptor beta chain sequence. The sample belongs to a study of blood T cell repertoires in COVID-19. Study context: T cells, B-cell-depleted T cells, or PBMCs supplied cDNA or gDNA.

The CDR3 contains 11 residues. CDR1 MDHEN and CDR2 SYDVKM come from the germline V gene. Trimming took off 6 bases at V and 8 bases at J, with 10 bases between the two ends. Clones were read by immunoSEQ multiplex PCR, and TCRdb kept only the in-frame ones, dropping some. The sample includes under 250,000 clones, approximately 89% seen only once; the top ten take around 6.5%. The receptor's source is a woman between 25 and 40 years old with COVID-19, enrolled during active disease. The J gene is TRBJ1-1, the V gene TRBV28; tentative D call: TRBD1 (5 bases). Specimen: peripheral blood. As DNA, the CDR3 is TGTGCCAGCAGGACAGATTTAGAAGCTTTCTTT. This gives the protein CASRTDLEAFF.